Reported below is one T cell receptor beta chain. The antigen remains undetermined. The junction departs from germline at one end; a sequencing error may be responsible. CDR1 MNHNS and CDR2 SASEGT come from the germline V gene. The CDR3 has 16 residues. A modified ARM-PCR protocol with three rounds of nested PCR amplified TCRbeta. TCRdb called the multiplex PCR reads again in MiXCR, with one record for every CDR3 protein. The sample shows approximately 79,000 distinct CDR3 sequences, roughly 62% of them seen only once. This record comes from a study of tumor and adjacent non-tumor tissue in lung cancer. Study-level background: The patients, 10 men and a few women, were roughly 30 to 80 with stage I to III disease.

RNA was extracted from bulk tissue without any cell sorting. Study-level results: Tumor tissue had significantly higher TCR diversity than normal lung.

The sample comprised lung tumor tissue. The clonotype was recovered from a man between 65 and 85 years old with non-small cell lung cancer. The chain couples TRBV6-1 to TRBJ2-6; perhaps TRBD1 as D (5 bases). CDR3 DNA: TGTGCCAGCAGTGGCGAAGACAGCTCTGGGACCAACGTCCTGACTTTC. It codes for CASSGEDSSGTNVLTF.